This T cell receptor beta chain appears in the sequencing data of a study of human T cells and chemical hapten exposure. Across the study: Scalp application of diphenylcyclopropenone was performed weekly in patients across the entire approximately 23-week study. Study-wide findings and caveats: In comparison with controls, expanded TCRs gave rise to a significantly larger number of large CDR3 similarity clusters.

Under the authors' procedure: A typical sample had around 90,000 TCRs, with roughly 23,224 to 690,600 overall. Each CDR3 protein is one row after TCRdb ran MiXCR on the RACE reads. For this entry, the V and J calls and clone size follow TCRdb and not the study's own pipeline. The sample lists 110,000 to 150,000 distinct CDR3 sequences, about 12% occurring once. Indicated time point: patch test 2, 6 weeks after DPC sensitization. The treatment was: therapeutic diphenylcyclopropenone sensitization with weekly scalp DPC. Ahead of each patch test application, blood was drawn. A remark on this clonotype: The antigen is unknown.

This CDR3 is 16 amino acids long. J lost 7 bases, V lost 3 bases, and 8 bases had no gene match. Germline loops: CDR1 SGHDN, CDR2 FVKESK. This material consisted of whole blood, taken in connection with sensitization to the hapten diphenylcyclopropenone (DPC). The chain combines TRBV14 with TRBJ2-3, with 12 bases lining up with TRBD2. The TCR comes from a woman in her forties or fifties with alopecia areata. Some clones in this sample may be carry-over from other donors' samples. CDR3 sequence (DNA): TGTGCCAGCAGCCAGGCTCTAGCGGGAGGGCCCAATACGCAGTATTTT. The encoded protein is CASSQALAGGPNTQYF.